This is a list of T cell receptor beta chains from one sample in a study of T cell changes during pregnancy in multiple sclerosis. Assay used: immunoSEQ multiplex PCR; TCRdb lists only in-frame clones, some missing. The sample has some 52,000 clones, about 92% seen once. This sample comprised CD4+ T cells from peripheral blood mononuclear cells, obtained before pregnancy. These receptors were taken from a female donor with multiple sclerosis, enrolled in a pregnancy study. CDR3s leave out the opening cysteine and the closing phenylalanine or tryptophan. Each record gives: J gene, V gene, CDR3 protein.

TRBJ1-4 | TRBV27 | ASSPTVVDEKLF
TRBJ1-5 | TRBV27 | ASSSRQGFSQPQH
TRBJ2-3 | TRBV19 | ASRERGTDTQY
TRBJ2-6 | TRBV4-1 | ASSQAGGAAGANVLT
TRBJ2-1 | TRBV4-2 | ASSPGLAGAYNEQF
TRBJ1-5 | TRBV19 | ASSSSLRGIQPQH
TRBJ1-3 | TRBV6-1 | ASSEAGAYMRNTIY
TRBJ2-2 | TRBV5-4 | ASSPGLADRTGELF
TRBJ2-3 | TRBV30 | AWNEGAPDTQY
TRBJ2-5 | TRBV2 | ASPTDRGIKETQY
TRBJ2-1 | TRBV7-9 | ASSLGAAVVNEQF
TRBJ2-3 | TRBV6-1 | ASSVIALAGGTDTQY
TRBJ2-2 | TRBV19 | ASKMRDRATGELF
TRBJ2-1 | TRBV2 | ASSGWLADYNEQF
TRBJ2-1 | TRBV4-1 | ASSQISGSEYNEQF
TRBJ1-4 | TRBV21-1 | ASSKRRRDINEKLF
TRBJ2-7 | TRBV11-2 | ASSLVARFSYEQY
TRBJ1-2 | TRBV5-1 | ASTLGVTGIGYT
TRBJ2-1 | TRBV19 | ASSILDYKGYEQF
TRBJ2-1 | TRBV11-3 | ASSPRPIAGPYNEQF
TRBJ1-4 | TRBV5-1 | ASSLEGAGGREKLF
TRBJ1-5 | TRBV2 | ASSEDGLRPQH
TRBJ1-1 | TRBV7-2 | ASSLKFRETEAF
TRBJ1-4 | TRBV4-2 | ASSQVGGEKLF
TRBJ2-7 | TRBV27 | ASSSRPLGYEQY
TRBJ1-5 | TRBV15 | ATRGGAFNQPQH
TRBJ2-2 | TRBV9 | ASSVSRLAGGGTGELF
TRBJ2-3 | TRBV28 | ASSLRTGYTDTQY
TRBJ2-1 | TRBV11-3 | ASSHGTSGRSEQF
TRBJ2-7 | TRBV28 | ASSLRDYEQY
TRBJ2-4 | TRBV9 | ASSVAEGGRTSLAKNIQY
TRBJ2-2 | TRBV7-8 | ASSLLLNTGELF
TRBJ1-5 | TRBV27 | ASSLWGGKSNQPQH
TRBJ2-2 | TRBV5-6 | ASSFAPDRRTGELF
TRBJ1-4 | TRBV5-1 | ASSETGATNEKLF
TRBJ1-2 | TRBV10-1 | ASSTGTQVGYT